Listed below are T cell receptor beta chains from one sample, sequenced in a study of OX40 agonist ivuxolimab in advanced cancers. Here immunoSEQ multiplex PCR was the method, and the copy in TCRdb shows in-frame clones only, minus some. This table holds about 79,000 clones, 91% found once. Sample: CD4+ or CD8+ T cells sorted from blood, taken in a trial of the OX40 agonist ivuxolimab. These receptors were obtained from an adult with an advanced solid tumor such as melanoma, head and neck, liver or kidney cancer. The CDR3 runs from the conserved cysteine through the conserved F or W. A D gene is named only where the DNA matches it firmly. Not all rows give a size; the values are once, few, many and, for expanded clones, a class.

j_gene,abundance,v_gene,d_gene,CDR3nt,CDR3aa
TRBJ2-5,.,TRBV7-7,TRBD2,TGTGCTAGCAGCTCCGCTAGCGGGAGGGTACAAGAGACCCAGTACTTC,CASSSASGRVQETQYF
TRBJ2-7,.,TRBV5-5,.,TGTGCCAGCAGCTTGGCCGGCGGATTCTACGAGCAGTACTTC,CASSLAGGFYEQYF
TRBJ2-5,.,TRBV5-1,.,TGCGCCAGCAGCTTGGGACTACAAGAGACCCAGTACTTC,CASSLGLQETQYF
TRBJ1-3,.,TRBV18,.,TGTGCCAGCTCAAACCGTAACGGGGGGGCGACCAGAGGAAACACCATATATTTT,CASSNRNGGATRGNTIYF
TRBJ1-5,.,TRBV19,.,TGTGCCAGTAGTCCTGCTAGGACGGAACAGCCCCAGCATTTT,CASSPARTEQPQHF
TRBJ1-1,once,TRBV4-1,.,TGCGCCAGCAGCCAAGTGACAGCTAACATGAACACTGAAGCTTTCTTT,CASSQVTANMNTEAFF
TRBJ1-4,.,TRBV5-1,.,TGCGCCAGCAGCTTGGTCCAGGGATATGAAAAACTGTTTTTT,CASSLVQGYEKLFF
TRBJ1-1,.,TRBV18,TRBD1,TGTGCCAGCTCACCGACGACAGGGGTCACTGAAGCTTTCTTT,CASSPTTGVTEAFF
TRBJ2-1,.,TRBV18,TRBD2,TGTGCCAGCTCACCACCCCAGCGGGAGATCTACAATGAGCAGTTCTTC,CASSPPQREIYNEQFF
TRBJ2-5,.,TRBV2,.,TGTGCCAGCAGTGGGTGGGGTCTGGTAGGAGAGACCCAGTACTTC,CASSGWGLVGETQYF
TRBJ2-3,.,TRBV11-2,TRBD2,TGTGCCAGCAGCTGGACTAGCGGGACAGATACGCAGTATTTT,CASSWTSGTDTQYF
TRBJ2-5,.,TRBV9,TRBD1,TGTGCCAGCAGCGCCCAGGGACAGGGGAAACAAGAGACCCAGTACTTC,CASSAQGQGKQETQYF
TRBJ1-1,.,TRBV19,.,TGTGCCAGTAGTATAAGACAAAACACTGAAGCTTTCTTT,CASSIRQNTEAFF
TRBJ2-4,.,TRBV9,.,TGTGCCAGCAGCACCTTACCGGATCTAGCCAAAAACATTCAGTACTTC,CASSTLPDLAKNIQYF
TRBJ1-5,few,TRBV19,TRBD1,TGTGCCAGTAGTGATACAGGGGTAGAGCCCCAGCATTTT,CASSDTGVEPQHF
TRBJ2-5,.,TRBV7-8,TRBD1,TGTGCCAGCAGCTCGAGCCGGGACAGGCTCCAAGAGACCCAGTACTTC,CASSSSRDRLQETQYF
TRBJ2-3,.,TRBV27,.,TGTGCCAGCAGCATAGGAGGGGCGCAGTATTTT,CASSIGGAQYF
TRBJ2-5,.,TRBV9,.,TGTGCCAGCGGCGGCTGGGGAGAGACCCAGTACTTC,CASGGWGETQYF
TRBJ1-2,.,TRBV5-1,.,TGCGCCAGCAGCTTGGACACAGAAAACTATGGCTACACCTTC,CASSLDTENYGYTF
TRBJ1-3,.,TRBV28,.,TGTGCCAGCAGAGAGGTTTCCGGGTTCTCTGGAAACACCATATATTTT,CASREVSGFSGNTIYF
TRBJ2-5,.,TRBV29-1,TRBD2,TGCAGCGTTGAACCCCTAGCGGGAGGGGTGGAAGAGACCCAGTACTTC,CSVEPLAGGVEETQYF
TRBJ2-2,.,TRBV18,.,TGTGCCAGCTCACCACGGTGGCAGAACACCGGGGAGCTGTTTTTT,CASSPRWQNTGELFF
TRBJ2-2,.,TRBV5-4,TRBD2,TGTGCCAGCAGCTTGGTCGCGGGAGCAACCCCCACATTTTTT,CASSLVAGATPTFF
TRBJ2-1,few,TRBV6-1,.,TGTGCCAGCAGCCCCGGGGCCGAGCAGTTCTTC,CASSPGAEQFF
TRBJ1-1,.,TRBV6-5,TRBD1,TGTGCCAGCAGGGCACAGGGGGCGAACACTGAAGCTTTCTTT,CASRAQGANTEAFF
TRBJ2-7,.,TRBV21-1,.,TGTGCCAGCAGCAACATCAGGGGCTTGGACTACGAGCAGTACTTC,CASSNIRGLDYEQYF
TRBJ1-5,.,TRBV6-1,.,TGTGCCAGCGGTCTTAGCCAGCCCCAGCATTTT,CASGLSQPQHF
TRBJ2-2,.,TRBV11-2,.,TGTGCCAGCAGCTACACAAGCGGGAACACCGGGGAGCTGTTTTTT,CASSYTSGNTGELFF
TRBJ1-2,.,TRBV19,.,TGTGCCAGTAGTATGGGAGGGGCCTCTAACTATGGCTACACCTTC,CASSMGGASNYGYTF
TRBJ2-5,.,TRBV7-7,.,TGTGCTAGCAGCCCGGGCCAGTACCAAGAGACCCAGTACTTC,CASSPGQYQETQYF
TRBJ2-7,.,TRBV10-3,.,TGTGCCATCAGTGAGTCTCGGGACACCCGATACGAGCAGTACTTC,CAISESRDTRYEQYF
TRBJ2-1,.,TRBV5-1,.,TGCGCCAGCAGCTTGGTCACGAACAATGAGCAGTTCTTC,CASSLVTNNEQFF
TRBJ2-7,.,TRBV10-3,TRBD2,TGTGCCATCAGGGGAGCGGGAGGCGACGAGCAGTACTTC,CAIRGAGGDEQYF
TRBJ2-7,.,TRBV21-1,.,TGTGCCAGTATAAAAGGGGCTAGCTGCCACGAGCAGTACTTC,CASIKGASCHEQYF
TRBJ2-1,.,TRBV7-2,TRBD2,TGTGCCAGCACAAGAGCGGGAGGGCCTTTAGATGAGCAGTTCTTC,CASTRAGGPLDEQFF
TRBJ2-1,.,TRBV19,TRBD1,TGTGCCAGTAGTCGACAGGGTTGGGGCTACAATGAGCAGTTCTTC,CASSRQGWGYNEQFF
TRBJ2-7,.,TRBV18,TRBD2,TGTGCCAGCTCGCTCCTCGGGGGGGAATTCGAGCAGTACTTC,CASSLLGGEFEQYF
TRBJ1-1,.,TRBV11-3,.,TGTGCCAGCAGCCTAGGCGGGGGCACTAACACTGAAGCTTTCTTT,CASSLGGGTNTEAFF
TRBJ2-5,.,TRBV5-6,.,TGTGCCAGCAGCTCTGGCGCGGGTTTCCAAGAGACCCAGTACTTC,CASSSGAGFQETQYF
TRBJ1-4,.,TRBV6-6,TRBD1,TGTGCCAGCAGTACGACAGGGGTGGGGGAAAAACTGTTTTTT,CASSTTGVGEKLFF
TRBJ1-4,.,TRBV10-1,.,TGCGCCAGCAGTGCCGAAGGGAGGGAAAAACTGTTTTTT,CASSAEGREKLFF
TRBJ2-2,.,TRBV19,TRBD1,TGTGCCAGTATCCGACAGGGGGGGACCGGGGAGCTGTTTTTT,CASIRQGGTGELFF
TRBJ2-7,.,TRBV6-1,.,TGTGCCAGCAGTGTGGCACCCAACTGGTCCTACGAGCAGTACTTC,CASSVAPNWSYEQYF
TRBJ2-2,.,TRBV28,.,TGTGCCAGCAGCCCCGGGGGACGCATCAGCACCGGGGAGCTGTTTTTT,CASSPGGRISTGELFF
TRBJ2-5,few,TRBV28,.,TGTGCCAGCAGCCGAGGGGCGGTCCAAGAGACCCAGTACTTC,CASSRGAVQETQYF
TRBJ2-7,.,TRBV9,.,TGTGCCAGCAGCGAGGGGTATGGGGTCTACGAGCAGTACTTC,CASSEGYGVYEQYF
TRBJ2-7,.,TRBV10-3,.,TGTGCCATCAGTGAGTCGTTTGCCGAGCAGTACTTC,CAISESFAEQYF
TRBJ2-7,.,TRBV6-5,.,TGTGCCACCCGGATATCCAACTACGAGCAGTACTTC,CATRISNYEQYF
TRBJ2-5,.,TRBV9,.,TGTGCCAGCAGCGCGTTCGTAGACTTGAGAGAGACCCAGTACTTC,CASSAFVDLRETQYF
TRBJ1-2,.,TRBV27,TRBD1,TGTGCCAGCAGTTTATCGACAGGGGGAAGTCTTGGCTACACCTTC,CASSLSTGGSLGYTF
TRBJ2-5,.,TRBV7-8,.,TGTGCCAGCAGACCTGTCGGGACCCAGTACTTC,CASRPVGTQYF
TRBJ1-3,few,TRBV14,.,TGTGCCAGCAGCCATCGGGGTAGCTCTGGAAACACCATATATTTT,CASSHRGSSGNTIYF
TRBJ1-3,.,TRBV7-9,TRBD1,TGTGCCAGCAGCTTCTGGGACAGGGCTGGAAACACCATATATTTT,CASSFWDRAGNTIYF
TRBJ2-7,.,TRBV28,.,TGTGCCAGCAGCCGAGCGGGCTACGAGCAGTACTTC,CASSRAGYEQYF
TRBJ2-1,.,TRBV5-1,TRBD2,TGCGCCAGCAGCCAGACTAGCGGATACTACAATGAGCAGTTCTTC,CASSQTSGYYNEQFF
TRBJ2-7,.,TRBV18,TRBD2,TGTGCCAGCTCACCGCAATCGGGGGGGGAAGAGCAGTACTTC,CASSPQSGGEEQYF
TRBJ2-4,few,TRBV29-1,.,TGCAGCGTTGGTAGGGGGGGAGCCAAAAACATTCAGTACTTC,CSVGRGGAKNIQYF